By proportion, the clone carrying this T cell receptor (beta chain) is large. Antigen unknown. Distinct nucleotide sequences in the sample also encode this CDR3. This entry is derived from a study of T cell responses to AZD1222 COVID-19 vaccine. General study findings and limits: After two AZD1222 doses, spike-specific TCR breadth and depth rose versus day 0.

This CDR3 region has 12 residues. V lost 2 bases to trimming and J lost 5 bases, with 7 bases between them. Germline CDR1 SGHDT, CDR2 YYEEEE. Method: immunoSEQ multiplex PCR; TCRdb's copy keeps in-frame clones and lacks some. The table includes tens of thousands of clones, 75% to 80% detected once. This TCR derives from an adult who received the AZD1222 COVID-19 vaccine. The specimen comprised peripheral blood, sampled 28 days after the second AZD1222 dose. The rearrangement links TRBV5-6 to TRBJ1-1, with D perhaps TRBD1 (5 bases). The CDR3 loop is CASSLRGTEAFF. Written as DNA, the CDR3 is TGTGCCAGCAGCTTAAGGGGTACTGAAGCTTTCTTT.